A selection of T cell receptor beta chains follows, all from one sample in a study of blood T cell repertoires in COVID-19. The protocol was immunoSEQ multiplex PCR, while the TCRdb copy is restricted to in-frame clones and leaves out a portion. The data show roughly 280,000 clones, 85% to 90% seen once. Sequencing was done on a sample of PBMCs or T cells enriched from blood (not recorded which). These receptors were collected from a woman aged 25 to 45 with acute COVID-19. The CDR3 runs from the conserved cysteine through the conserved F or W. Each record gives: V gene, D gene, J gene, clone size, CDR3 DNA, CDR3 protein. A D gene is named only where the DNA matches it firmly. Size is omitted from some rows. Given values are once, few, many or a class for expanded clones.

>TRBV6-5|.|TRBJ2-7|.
TGTGCCAGCAGTTACCGGGGAAGGGACTACGAGCAGTACTTC
CASSYRGRDYEQYF
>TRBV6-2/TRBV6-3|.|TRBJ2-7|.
TGTGCCAGCAGTCCCGGTAGCGGCAGCTCCTACGAGCAGTACTTC
CASSPGSGSSYEQYF
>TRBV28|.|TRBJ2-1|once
TGTGCCAGCACAGTTTATGATGAGCAGTTCTTC
CASTVYDEQFF
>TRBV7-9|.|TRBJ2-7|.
TGTGCCAGCAGCTGCTCAGAAGCGTGGTGCGAGCAGTACTTC
CASSCSEAWCEQYF
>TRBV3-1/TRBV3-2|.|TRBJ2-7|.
TGTGCCAGCAGCCCGGGTCGCGCCCAATACGAGCAGTACTTC
CASSPGRAQYEQYF
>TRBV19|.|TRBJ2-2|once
TGTGCCAGTAGTGCCCAATTAGATACGAACACCGGGGAGCTGTTTTTT
CASSAQLDTNTGELFF
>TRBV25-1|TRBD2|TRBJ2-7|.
TGTGCCACTGCTTCTAGCGGGAGCTCTGACGAGCAGTACTTC
CATASSGSSDEQYF
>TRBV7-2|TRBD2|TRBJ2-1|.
TGTGCCAGCAGCGCTAGCGGCCCTGAGCAGTTCTTC
CASSASGPEQFF
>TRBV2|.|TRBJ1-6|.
TGTGCCAGCACATCCCAAAATTCACCCCTCCACTTT
CASTSQNSPLHF
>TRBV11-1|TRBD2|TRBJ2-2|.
TGTGCCAGCAGCCTGGGACTAGCGGGTAACGGGGAGCTGTTTTTT
CASSLGLAGNGELFF
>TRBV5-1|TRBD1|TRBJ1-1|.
TGCGCCAGCAGCGCCGGACAGGGAGGCACTGAAGCTTTCTTT
CASSAGQGGTEAFF
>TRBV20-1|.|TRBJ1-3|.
TGCAGTGCTAGTGGTCACTCTGGAAACACCATATATTTT
CSASGHSGNTIYF
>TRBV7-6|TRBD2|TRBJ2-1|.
TGTGCCAGCAGCTTACTAGCGGGAGAGGATGTTAGGCCCTACAATGAGCAGTTCTTC
CASSLLAGEDVRPYNEQFF
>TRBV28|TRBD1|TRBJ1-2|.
TGTGCCAGCAGTATTGGACAGGGGGCGTTAGGCTACACCTTC
CASSIGQGALGYTF
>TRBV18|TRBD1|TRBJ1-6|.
TGTGCCAGCTCACCATCCCAGGGGGCTTCACCCCTCCACTTT
CASSPSQGASPLHF
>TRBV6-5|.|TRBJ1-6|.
TGTGCCAGCACCCTTACGGGGGGGCGTAATTCACCCCTCCACTTT
CASTLTGGRNSPLHF
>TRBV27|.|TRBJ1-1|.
TGTGCCAGCGGATCCCCCGGGAGCACTGAAGCTTTCTTT
CASGSPGSTEAFF
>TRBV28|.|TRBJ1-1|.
TGTGCCAGGACTCTACCAGCGAGGTCCGAAGGAAACACTGAAGCTTTCTTT
CARTLPARSEGNTEAFF
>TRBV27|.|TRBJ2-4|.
TGTGCCAGCAGTTTATCGCCGGGCGGGGTCCTCGGAAACATTCAGTACTTC
CASSLSPGGVLGNIQYF
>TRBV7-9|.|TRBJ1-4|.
TGTGCCAGCAGCCCCGACACTTTTGGGGAAAAACTGTTTTTT
CASSPDTFGEKLFF
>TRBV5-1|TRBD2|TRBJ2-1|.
TGCGCCAGCAGCCCCTTTATGGGAGGGACCGCCGGGAATGAGCAGTTCTTC
CASSPFMGGTAGNEQFF
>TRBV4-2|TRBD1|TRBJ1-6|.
TGTGCCAGCAGCCAAGATGGTCAGGGGGTATCACCCCTCCACTTT
CASSQDGQGVSPLHF
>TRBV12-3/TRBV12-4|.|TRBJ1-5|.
TGTGCCAGCAGCCTCATGGGAGATCAGCCCCAGCATTTT
CASSLMGDQPQHF
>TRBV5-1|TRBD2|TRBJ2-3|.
TGCGCCAGCAGCTTGGCCTTAGCGGGAGGGCAGGGCACAGATACGCAGTATTTT
CASSLALAGGQGTDTQYF
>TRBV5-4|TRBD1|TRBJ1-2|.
TGTGCCAGCAGTTCACAGGGGGCAGACTATGGCTACACCTTC
CASSSQGADYGYTF
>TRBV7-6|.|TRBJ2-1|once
TGTGCCAGCAGCGAAACCTATCGACTAGAAAGCTCCTACAATGAGCAGTTCTTC
CASSETYRLESSYNEQFF
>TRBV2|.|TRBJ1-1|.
TGTGCCAGCAGTGAGGTTGGACTTGACACTGAAGCTTTCTTT
CASSEVGLDTEAFF
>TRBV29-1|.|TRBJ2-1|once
TGCAGCGTTGAAGATCGGGCAGGGGCCGGTGAGCAGTTCTTC
CSVEDRAGAGEQFF
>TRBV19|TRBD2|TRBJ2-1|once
TGTGCCAGTAGTCGCATAGAGGGACTAGTCGATGAGCAGTTCTTC
CASSRIEGLVDEQFF
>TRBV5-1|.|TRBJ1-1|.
TGCGCCAGCAGCTTGGGGATGACAGACCTGGGCACTGAAGCTTTCTTT
CASSLGMTDLGTEAFF
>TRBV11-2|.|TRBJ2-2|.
TGTGCCAGCAGCTTTTCGGGAGCTGACACCGGGGAGCTGTTTTTT
CASSFSGADTGELFF
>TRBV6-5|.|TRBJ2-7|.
TGTGCCAGCAGCCCCTTCGGAGACAGGCGCGGCTACTTC
CASSPFGDRRGYF
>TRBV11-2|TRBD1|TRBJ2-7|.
TGTGCCAGCAGCCAACACTCCCCCGGGACAGGGGATTACGAGCAGTACTTC
CASSQHSPGTGDYEQYF